The next 29 T cell receptor beta chains were all read from a single sample in a study of shared clonotypes between healthy human individuals. This table comes from immunoSEQ multiplex PCR, and its TCRdb copy is limited to in-frame clones, with some not included. Of over 2 million clones in the sample, 90% to 95% were seen once. Material for sequencing was naive CD4+ T cells sorted from blood. The subset is: CD45RA+ positively selected. The receptors come from a man younger than 30 in good health.

This chain links TRBV7-9 with TRBJ2-2; perhaps TRBD2 as D (6 bases). This CDR3 spans 16 amino acids. Germline V CDR1 and CDR2: SEHNR, FQNEAQ (reference sequence). V lost 5 bases and J lost 4, with 17 bases in between. The CDR3 sequence: CASSPTRLVVTGELFF. The CDR3 DNA reads TGTGCCAGCAGCCCTACTAGACTAGTAGTCACCGGGGAGCTGTTTTTT.

The V call is TRBV2, the J call TRBJ2-5; no clear D. Trimming left V 5 bases short and J 4 bases short, with 8 bases between. Germline assignment: CDR1 SNHLY and CDR2 FYNNEI. The CDR3 contains 12 residues. CDR3 sequence reads: CASSSSPETQYF. The DNA of the CDR3 is TGTGCCAGCAGTTCCTCTCCAGAGACCCAGTACTTC. Combining the CDR3 with reference TRBV2 and TRBJ2-5 gives the whole variable domain EPEVTQTPSHQVTQMGQEVILRCVPISNHLYFYWYRQILGQKVEFLVSFYNNEISEKSEIFDDQFSVERPDGSNFTLKIRSTKLEDSAMYFCASSSSPETQYFGPGTRLLVL.

This clone was counted a single time. The chain joins TRBV13 to TRBJ2-2; the match to TRBD2 covers 10 bases. V lost 0 bases and J lost 0; bases outside the gene matches: 10. The CDR3 runs 20 residues. In germline, CDR1 is PRHDT, CDR2 FYEKMQ (reference sequence). CDR3 protein: CASSLGWSSGGPSNTGELFF. The CDR3 DNA reads as TGTGCCAGCAGCTTAGGATGGTCTAGCGGGGGCCCCTCGAACACCGGGGAGCTGTTTTTT.

This clone has a single count. The genes are TRBV7-9 and TRBJ1-6; D is ambiguous. Germline CDR1 SEHNR, CDR2 FQNEAQ (reference sequence). CDR3 length: 13 amino acids. V lost 7 bases and J 9 bases, leaving 13 bases between the germline ends. CDR3 residues: CASIGPPGSPLHF. CDR3 coding DNA: TGTGCCAGCATAGGGCCTCCCGGTTCACCCCTCCACTTT. Combining the CDR3 with reference TRBV7-9 and TRBJ1-6 gives the whole variable domain DTGVSQNPRHKITKRGQNVTFRCDPISEHNRLYWYRQTLGQGPEFLTYFQNEAQLEKSRLLSDRFSAERPKGSFSTLEIQRTEQGDSAMYLCASIGPPGSPLHFGNGTRLTVT.

V usage is TRBV9 and J usage is TRBJ2-3; perhaps D is TRBD1 or TRBD2 (5 bases each). Germline CDR1 reads SGDLS; CDR2 reads YYNGEE. CDR3 length equals 17 residues. The V end lost 3 bases, the J end lost 2 bases, and 19 bases lay between the germline ends. The CDR3 here is CASSAPREGQNTDTQYF. CDR3 bases: TGTGCCAGCAGCGCGCCTCGAGAGGGGCAAAACACAGATACGCAGTATTTT.

The rearrangement links TRBV5-1 to TRBJ2-5; 9 nucleotides line up with TRBD2. V shed 0 bases, J shed 6 bases, and the junction held 6 bases outside the gene matches. In germline, CDR1 is SGHRS, CDR2 YFSETQ. The length of the CDR3 is 15 residues. The CDR3: CASSLALAGSQTQYF. The CDR3 DNA follows: TGCGCCAGCAGCTTGGCCCTAGCGGGGTCCCAGACCCAGTACTTC.

The J gene is TRBJ2-1, the V gene TRBV7-2; D is perhaps TRBD2 (6 bases). This CDR3 spans 15 amino acids. The V gene's germline CDR1 is SGHTA and CDR2 FQGNSA. The V gene lost 4 bases and the J gene lost 0 bases, with 10 bases spanning the gap. In nucleotides, the CDR3 is TGTGCCAGCAGCTCTGCGGGAAACTCCTACAATGAGCAGTTCTTC. It specifies CASSSAGNSYNEQFF.

CDR3 DNA: TGTGCCAGCAAATCCGACAGGACATTTGAAGCTTTCTTT. Protein: CASKSDRTFEAFF. The genes are TRBV13 and TRBJ1-1, with D maybe TRBD1 (6 bases). With 7 bases removed from V and 7 bases from J, the gap between germline ends came to 16 bases. Germline lookup yields CDR1 PRHDT and CDR2 FYEKMQ (reference sequence). This CDR3 is 13 amino acids long.

The rearrangement links TRBV7-6 to TRBJ2-7; TRBD2 is a possible D gene (5 bases). The CDR3 is 13 amino acids. Germline CDR1 reads SGHVS; CDR2 reads FNYEAQ. V was trimmed by 3 bases and J by 3 bases, leaving 9 bases between them. The CDR3 sequence: CASSLRGNYEQYF. In DNA, the CDR3 is TGTGCCAGCAGCTTGCGAGGGAACTACGAGCAGTACTTC.

The V and J genes are TRBV29-1 and TRBJ1-5; D unresolved. The V and J ends lost 4 bases and 1 base respectively, with 8 bases between them. The germline V gene has CDR1 SQVTM and CDR2 ANQGSEA. The length of the CDR3 is 13 residues. For the CDR3, the DNA is TGCAGCGTTGGTGGGTTAAGCAATCAGCCCCAGCATTTT. Translating it yields CSVGGLSNQPQHF. Based on the CDR3 plus reference TRBV29-1 and TRBJ1-5, the full variable domain is SAVISQKPSRDICQRGTSLTIQCQVDSQVTMMFWYRQQPGQSLTLIATANQGSEATYESGFVIDKFPISRPNLTFSTLTVSNMSPEDSSIYLCSVGGLSNQPQHFGDGTRLSIL.

The V gene is TRBV9, the J gene TRBJ1-5, with 9 positions matching TRBD1. Looked up from germline, CDR1 is SGDLS and CDR2 is YYNGEE. V dropped 6 bases and J dropped 3; count of bases not matched to a gene: 7. CDR3 length equals 15 residues. CDR3 protein: CASTPTGGFNQPQHF. DNA for the CDR3: TGTGCCAGCACCCCGACAGGGGGATTCAATCAGCCCCAGCATTTT.

V is TRBV11-2 and J is TRBJ1-1, with a possible D match to TRBD1 (5 bases). The V end was cut by 0 bases, the J end by 11 bases, with 13 bases between. This CDR3 is built from 13 residues. CDR1 and CDR2 from the germline V gene are SGHAT and FQNNGV. This chain's CDR3 is CASSLDLGLGAFF. CDR3 coding DNA: TGTGCCAGCAGCTTAGACTTGGGACTTGGGGCTTTCTTT.

This clone was picked up one time. The J gene is TRBJ1-5, the V gene TRBV2; D might be TRBD1 (6 bases). Germline values: CDR1 SNHLY, CDR2 FYNNEI. V was pared by 5 bases and J by 7 bases, with 12 bases between. There are 13 residues in the CDR3. Written as DNA, the CDR3 is TGTGCCAGCAGTCCTACAGGGAACCAGCCCCAGCATTTT. Amino acids: CASSPTGNQPQHF. The full variable domain, rest sourced from reference TRBV2 and TRBJ1-5, is EPEVTQTPSHQVTQMGQEVILRCVPISNHLYFYWYRQILGQKVEFLVSFYNNEISEKSEIFDDQFSVERPDGSNFTLKIRSTKLEDSAMYFCASSPTGNQPQHFGDGTRLSIL.

The chain is built from TRBV9 and TRBJ2-1; 14 positions agree with TRBD2. The CDR3 loop spans 15 amino acids. The V gene end was trimmed by 4 bases and the J gene end by 7 bases; junction bases not matched to a gene: 4. Looked up from germline, CDR1 is SGDLS and CDR2 is YYNGEE. CDR3 nucleotide sequence: TGTGCCAGCAGCCTGGGACTAGCGGGAGTGAATGAGCAGTTCTTC. Encoded protein: CASSLGLAGVNEQFF. The variable domain in full, with the rest retrieved from reference TRBV9 and TRBJ2-1, is DSGVTQTPKHLITATGQRVTLRCSPRSGDLSVYWYQQSLDQGLQFLIQYYNGEERAKGNILERFSAQQFPDLHSELNLSSLELGDSALYFCASSLGLAGVNEQFFGPGTRLTVL.

The CDR3 DNA follows: TGCGCCAGCAGCTTGGAATGGGACAGGACCTACAATGAGCAGTTCTTC. Encoded protein: CASSLEWDRTYNEQFF. The rearrangement uses TRBV5-1 and TRBJ2-1; 8 bases are shared with TRBD1. The CDR3 length is 16 residues. The germline V gene has CDR1 SGHRS and CDR2 YFSETQ. Losses at the gene ends were 0 bases for V and 2 bases for J; bases not matched to a gene: 4.

The chain has TRBV6-1 and TRBJ2-3; tentative D call: TRBD2 (6 bases). The germline V gene encodes CDR1 MNHNS and CDR2 SASEGT. This CDR3 comprises 15 residues. Between the trimmed V and J ends, which lost 8 bases and 3 bases, there was a span of 18 bases. The CDR3 spells CASGPGENPTDTQYF. In nucleotides, the CDR3 is TGTGCCAGCGGCCCGGGAGAGAACCCTACAGATACGCAGTATTTT.

The rearrangement joins TRBV1 to TRBJ2-3; the listed D gene, TRBD2, was not tested against the DNA. TRBV1 is termed a pseudogene. This CDR3 spans 14 amino acids. The CDR3 loop reads CTSSHSGSTDTQYF. The CDR3, as DNA: TGCACCAGCAGCCATAGCGGGAGCACAGATACGCAGTATTTT.

The CDR3 spells CASSPGRAVLSYEQYF. In DNA form, the CDR3 reads TGTGCCAGCTCACCAGGTAGGGCCGTACTCTCCTACGAGCAGTACTTC. J is TRBJ2-7 and V is TRBV18; D gene ambiguous. The CDR3 has 16 amino acids. CDR1 is KGHSH, CDR2 LQKENI, per germline. The V end was cut by 2 bases, the J end by 0 bases, with 14 bases between.

The chain links TRBV5-1 to TRBJ2-5; 12 bases are a match to TRBD2. The CDR3 contains 16 residues. The germline V gene has CDR1 SGHRS and CDR2 YFSETQ. V shed 3 bases and J 1 base; nucleotides not matched to a gene: 4. CDR3 bases: TGCGCCAGCAGCTCCCCTAGCGGGGGGGCCCAAGAGACCCAGTACTTC. It codes for CASSSPSGGAQETQYF.

This rearrangement joins TRBV11-2 to TRBJ2-7; 8 nucleotides agree with TRBD2. Per germline, CDR1 SGHAT and CDR2 FQNNGV. This CDR3 is 12 amino acids long. J lost 4 bases, V lost 6 bases, and 2 bases had no gene match. This CDR3 reads CASSREGYEQYF. CDR3 coding DNA: TGTGCCAGCAGTCGGGAGGGGTACGAGCAGTACTTC. Looking up the rest from reference TRBV11-2 and TRBJ2-7 gives the full variable domain: EAGVAQSPRYKIIEKRQSVAFWCNPISGHATLYWYQQILGQGPKLLIQFQNNGVVDDSQLPKDRFSAERLKGVDSTLKIQPAKLEDSAVYLCASSREGYEQYFGPGTRLTVT.

A few counts support this clone. The chain links TRBV19 to TRBJ1-6; D ambiguous. Germline-derived CDR1 and CDR2 are LNHDA and SQIVND (reference sequence). This CDR3 spans 13 amino acids. Trimming removed 7 bases at V and 3 bases at J, with 7 bases between. Written as DNA, the CDR3 is TGTGCCAGTACAACGGACTATAATTCACCCCTCCACTTT. Protein sequence: CASTTDYNSPLHF.

The chain uses TRBV2 and TRBJ1-3, with 7 bases aligning to TRBD1. Germline values: CDR1 SNHLY, CDR2 FYNNEI. CDR3 length equals 14 residues. The V and J ends lost 5 bases and 3 bases, in that order; junction bases with no gene match: 4. The CDR3 region is CASSFDRDGNTIYF. DNA of the CDR3: TGTGCCAGCAGTTTCGACAGGGATGGAAACACCATATATTTT. Drawing the rest from reference TRBV2 and TRBJ1-3, the complete variable domain is EPEVTQTPSHQVTQMGQEVILRCVPISNHLYFYWYRQILGQKVEFLVSFYNNEISEKSEIFDDQFSVERPDGSNFTLKIRSTKLEDSAMYFCASSFDRDGNTIYFGEGSWLTVV.

Written as DNA, the CDR3 is TGCGCCAGCAGGGACCCGCGGAATCAGCCCCAGCATTTT. Protein product: CASRDPRNQPQHF. This chain joins TRBV10-1 and TRBJ1-5, with D hard to call. The germline V gene has CDR1 WNHNN and CDR2 SYGVQD (reference sequence). The CDR3 consists of 13 residues. Trimming took 6 bases from V and 4 from J, leaving 10 bases between them.

This sequence joins TRBV2 and TRBJ2-7; TRBD1 matches 8 bases. The V gene's germline CDR1 is SNHLY and CDR2 FYNNEI. Trimming cost V 8 bases and J 7 bases; bases outside gene matches: 16. This CDR3 spans 15 amino acids. CDR3 in DNA: TGTGCCAGCGGACAGGGCCACCTCACCGTTGAGGAGCAGTACTTC. As protein: CASGQGHLTVEEQYF.

The chain combines TRBV5-4 with TRBJ1-1, with 8 bases lining up with TRBD1. Germline V gives CDR1 SGHNT, CDR2 YYREEE (reference sequence). The V and J ends lost 6 bases and 0 bases, in that order; junction bases with no gene match: 4. CDR3 size: 14 residues. The CDR3 is CASTQDRVNTEAFF. In DNA, the CDR3 is TGTGCCAGCACCCAGGACAGGGTGAACACTGAAGCTTTCTTT. Supplemented by reference TRBV5-4 and TRBJ1-1, the full variable domain reads ETGVTQSPTHLIKTRGQQVTLRCSSQSGHNTVSWYQQALGQGPQFIFQYYREEENGRGNFPPRFSGLQFPNYSSELNVNALELDDSALYLCASTQDRVNTEAFFGQGTRLTVV.

The chain carries TRBV5-5 and TRBJ2-7, with D possibly being TRBD1 (6 bases). Trimming cost V 2 bases and J 0 bases, with 12 bases left between them. Per germline, CDR1 SGHKS and CDR2 YYEKEE (reference sequence). CDR3 length: 15 residues. CDR3 in DNA: TGTGCCAGCAGCTTAGCAGGGGTGGGCTCCTACGAGCAGTACTTC. It specifies CASSLAGVGSYEQYF.

In the case of this clone: The same CDR3 also results from other DNA sequences found in this sample. This chain's CDR3 is CASSLGLVNEQFF. Here the CDR3 DNA reads TGTGCCAGCAGCTTGGGACTAGTAAATGAGCAGTTCTTC. This chain joins TRBV7-2 and TRBJ2-1; 8 bases fit TRBD2. Trimming cost V 3 bases and J 7 bases; bases outside gene matches: 2. Germline V gene lookup returns CDR1 SGHTA and CDR2 FQGNSA. This CDR3 has 13 amino acids.

The chain joins TRBV7-2 to TRBJ1-5; D call uncertain. Trimming removed 5 bases at V and 6 bases at J, with 8 bases between. This CDR3 has 12 amino acids. Germline CDR1 is SGHTA and CDR2 is FQGNSA. CDR3 in DNA: TGTGCCAGCAGCCCGAGTCGTCAGCCCCAGCATTTT. Encoded protein: CASSPSRQPQHF.

In DNA form, the CDR3 reads TGTGCCAGCTCACCCAGCGACTTGGGCTACACCTTC. Its protein product is CASSPSDLGYTF. The chain combines TRBV18 with TRBJ1-2, with D uncertain. CDR1 KGHSH and CDR2 LQKENI come from the germline V gene. CDR3 length equals 12 residues. Trimming removed 3 bases at V and 8 bases at J, with 10 bases between.